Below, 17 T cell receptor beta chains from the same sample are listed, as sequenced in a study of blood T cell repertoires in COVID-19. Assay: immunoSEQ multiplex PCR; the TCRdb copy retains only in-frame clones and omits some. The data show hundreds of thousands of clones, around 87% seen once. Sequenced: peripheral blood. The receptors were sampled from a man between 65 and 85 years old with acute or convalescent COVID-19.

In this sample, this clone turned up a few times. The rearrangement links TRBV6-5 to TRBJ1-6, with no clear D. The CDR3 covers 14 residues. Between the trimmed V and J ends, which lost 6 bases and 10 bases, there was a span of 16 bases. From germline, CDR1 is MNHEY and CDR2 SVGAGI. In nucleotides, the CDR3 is TGTGCCAGCAGGACGACTAGGGTGGGGTCACCCCTCCACTTT. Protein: CASRTTRVGSPLHF.

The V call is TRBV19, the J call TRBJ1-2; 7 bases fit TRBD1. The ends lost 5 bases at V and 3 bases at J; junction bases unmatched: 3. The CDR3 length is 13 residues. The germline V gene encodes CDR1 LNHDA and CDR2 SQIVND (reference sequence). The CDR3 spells CASSLDRDYGYTF. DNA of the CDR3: TGTGCCAGTAGTCTCGACAGGGACTATGGCTACACCTTC.

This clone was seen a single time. In DNA, the CDR3 is TGTGCCAGCAGTTATCCGGGACTGCTCTCTGGAAACACCATATATTTT. The encoded protein is CASSYPGLLSGNTIYF. The V call is TRBV28, the J call TRBJ1-3, with D possibly being TRBD1 (5 bases). The CDR3 sequence is 16 residues long. Trimming took off 4 bases at V and 0 bases at J, with 13 bases between the two ends. Germline CDR1 is MDHEN and CDR2 is SYDVKM.

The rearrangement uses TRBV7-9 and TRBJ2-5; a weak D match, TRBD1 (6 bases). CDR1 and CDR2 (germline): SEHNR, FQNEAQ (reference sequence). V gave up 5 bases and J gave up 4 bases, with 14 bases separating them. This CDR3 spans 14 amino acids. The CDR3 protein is CASSRFEGGETQYF. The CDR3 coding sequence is TGTGCCAGCAGCCGTTTTGAAGGGGGAGAGACCCAGTACTTC.

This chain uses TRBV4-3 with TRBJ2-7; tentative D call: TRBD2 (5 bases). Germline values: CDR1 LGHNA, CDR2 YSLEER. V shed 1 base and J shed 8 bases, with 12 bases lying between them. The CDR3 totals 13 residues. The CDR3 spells CASSQVSTSQQYF. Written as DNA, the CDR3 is TGCGCCAGCAGCCAAGTCAGCACTAGTCAGCAGTACTTC.

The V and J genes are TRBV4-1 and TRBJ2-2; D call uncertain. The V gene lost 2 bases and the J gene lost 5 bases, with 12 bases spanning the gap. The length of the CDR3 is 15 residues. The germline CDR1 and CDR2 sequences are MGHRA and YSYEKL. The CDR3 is CASSQHGAGTGELFF. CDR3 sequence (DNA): TGCGCCAGCAGCCAACACGGAGCTGGGACCGGGGAGCTGTTTTTT.

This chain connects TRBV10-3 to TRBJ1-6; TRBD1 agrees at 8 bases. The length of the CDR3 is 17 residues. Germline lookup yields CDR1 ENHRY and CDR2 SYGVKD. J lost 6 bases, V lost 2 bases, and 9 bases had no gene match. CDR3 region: CAISEAGQGASNSPLHF. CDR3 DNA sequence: TGTGCCATCAGTGAGGCTGGGCAGGGGGCTTCTAATTCACCCCTCCACTTT.

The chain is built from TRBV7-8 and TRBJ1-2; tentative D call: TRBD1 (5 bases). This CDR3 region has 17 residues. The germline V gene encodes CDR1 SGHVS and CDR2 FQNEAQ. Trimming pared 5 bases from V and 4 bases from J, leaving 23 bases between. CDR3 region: CASSPWGGTLGGYGYTF. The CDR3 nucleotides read TGTGCCAGCAGCCCGTGGGGCGGTACCCTAGGTGGCTATGGCTACACCTTC.

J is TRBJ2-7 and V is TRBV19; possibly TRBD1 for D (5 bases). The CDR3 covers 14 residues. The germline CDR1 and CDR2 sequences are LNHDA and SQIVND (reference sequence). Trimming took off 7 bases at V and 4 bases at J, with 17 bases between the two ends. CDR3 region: CASIHAPGIYEQYF. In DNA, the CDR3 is TGTGCCAGTATTCACGCTCCAGGGATATACGAGCAGTACTTC.

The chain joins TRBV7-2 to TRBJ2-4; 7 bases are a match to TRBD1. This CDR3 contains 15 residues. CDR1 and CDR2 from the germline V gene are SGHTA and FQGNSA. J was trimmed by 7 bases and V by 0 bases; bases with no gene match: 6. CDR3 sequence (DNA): TGTGCCAGCAGCTTAGCGCGGATAGGGGGCAACATTCAGTACTTC. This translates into CASSLARIGGNIQYF.

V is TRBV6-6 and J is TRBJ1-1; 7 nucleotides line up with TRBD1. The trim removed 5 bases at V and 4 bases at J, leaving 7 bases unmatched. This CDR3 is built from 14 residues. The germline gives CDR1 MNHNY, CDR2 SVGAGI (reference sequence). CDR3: CASSNRGSATEAFF. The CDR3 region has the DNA TGTGCCAGCAGTAACAGGGGCTCGGCCACTGAAGCTTTCTTT.

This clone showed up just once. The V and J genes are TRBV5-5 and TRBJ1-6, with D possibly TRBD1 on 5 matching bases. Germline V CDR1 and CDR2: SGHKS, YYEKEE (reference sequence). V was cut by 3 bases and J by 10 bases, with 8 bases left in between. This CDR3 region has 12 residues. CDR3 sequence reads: CASSSQESPLHF. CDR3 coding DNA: TGTGCCAGCAGCTCACAGGAGTCACCCCTCCACTTT.

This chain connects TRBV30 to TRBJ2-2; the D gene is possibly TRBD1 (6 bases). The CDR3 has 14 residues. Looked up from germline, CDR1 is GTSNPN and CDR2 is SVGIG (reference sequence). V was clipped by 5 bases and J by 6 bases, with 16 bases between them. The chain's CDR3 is CAWLLRGSAGELFF. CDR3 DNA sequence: TGTGCCTGGTTGCTCAGGGGATCGGCCGGGGAGCTGTTTTTT.

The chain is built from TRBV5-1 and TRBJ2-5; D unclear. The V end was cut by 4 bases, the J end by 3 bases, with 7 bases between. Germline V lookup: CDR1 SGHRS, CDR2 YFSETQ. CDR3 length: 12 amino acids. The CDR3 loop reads CASSEIEETQYF. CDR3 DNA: TGCGCCAGCAGCGAAATAGAAGAGACCCAGTACTTC.

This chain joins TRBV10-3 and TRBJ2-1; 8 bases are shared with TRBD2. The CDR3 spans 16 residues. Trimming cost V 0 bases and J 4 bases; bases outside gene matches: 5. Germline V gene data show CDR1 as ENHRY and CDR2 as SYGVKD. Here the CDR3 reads CAISESTSGMYNEQFF. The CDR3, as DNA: TGTGCCATCAGTGAGTCAACTAGCGGCATGTACAATGAGCAGTTCTTC.

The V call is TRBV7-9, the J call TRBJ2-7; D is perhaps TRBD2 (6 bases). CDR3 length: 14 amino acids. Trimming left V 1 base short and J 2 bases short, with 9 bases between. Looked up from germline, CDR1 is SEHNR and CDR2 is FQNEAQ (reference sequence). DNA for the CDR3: TGTGCCAGCAGCTTAGGAACGGGGGCCTACGAGCAGTACTTC. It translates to CASSLGTGAYEQYF.

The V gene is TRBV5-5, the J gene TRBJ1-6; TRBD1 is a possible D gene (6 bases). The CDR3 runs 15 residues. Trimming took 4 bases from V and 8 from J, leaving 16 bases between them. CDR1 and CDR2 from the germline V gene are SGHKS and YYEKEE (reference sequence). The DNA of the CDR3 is TGTGCCAGCAGCCGGACACAGGGCGGTGATTCACCCCTCCACTTT. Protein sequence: CASSRTQGGDSPLHF.